This record covers a single T cell receptor (beta chain). The target of this receptor is not known. Base qualities are not at hand, and no much larger clone is one base apart. This specimen belongs to a study of T cell repertoires in cytomegalovirus infection (dated by TCRdb to between 2017 and 2020). With regard to the full study: The peptide stimulations were aimed at well-studied HLA-B-restricted epitopes as well as recently identified HLA-C-restricted CMV epitopes, whose presentation resists viral immunomodulation. Donor HLA type was relevant to the analysis, as public TCR beta signatures indicated carriage of CMV infection together with the matching HLA type.

Data came from an Illumina HiSeq 1500. TCRdb cleaned the public reads at Q25 with fastp, built clones with MiXCR and kept in-frame beta chains. Each CDR3 protein gets just one entry, which takes the most common genes and DNA from the rows behind it. A total of around 120,000 distinct CDR3 sequences appear in this sample, 42% of them only once. Approximately 74% of the sample rests with the top ten. The treatment or condition label corresponds to: in vitro stimulation with specific CMV peptide epitopes to enrich CMV-specific T cells. Including the terminal cysteine and phenylalanine, the CDR3 comprises 13 residues. Only CDR3 DNA is held: 39 bases, read in frame from base 1. From the germline V gene, CDR1 is LGHNT and CDR2 is FRNRAP. The investigation overall reported the following: In both this cohort and an independent cohort of 350 to 400 donors, the cumulative frequency of public TCR beta family members distinguished carriers of CMV infection plus the relevant HLA type. In the ex vivo response, HLA-C-restricted CMV-specific TCR beta clonotypes were dominant, and in two of eight donors the single most frequent clonotype came from this HLA-C-restricted group.

The TCR comes from a human donor in good health (CMV status not recorded). Some clones in this sample may be carry-over from other donors' samples. The specimen was CD8+ T cells from cultured PBMCs, collected from culture after CMV antigen stimulation. The sequence links TRBV12-5 to TRBJ2-7; the D gene lacks a confident call. The DNA sequence follows: TGTGCAAAGATGGATGACCTCTCCTACGAGCAGTACTTC. This is translated as CAKMDDLSYEQYF.